The rows below give T cell receptor beta chains drawn from one sample of a study of blood T cell repertoires in COVID-19. Here immunoSEQ multiplex PCR was the method, and the copy in TCRdb shows in-frame clones only, minus some. The table has a few hundred thousand clones, around 90% seen once; the top ten hold roughly 18%. The sample taken for sequencing was PBMCs or T cells enriched from blood (not recorded which). The receptor set was obtained from a woman aged 25 to 45 who had recovered from COVID-19. The CDR3 runs from the conserved cysteine through the conserved F or W. D genes are given only for firm matches. The size entry is marked missing in some rows and otherwise reads once, few, many or a size class.

V	J	size	D	DNA	CDR3
TRBV5-1	TRBJ2-5	-	-	TGCGCCAGCAGCTTGGGGCAGGGAGAGACCCAGTACTTC	CASSLGQGETQYF
TRBV3-1/TRBV3-2	TRBJ1-4	-	TRBD1	TGTGCCAGCAGCCAGACAGGGCGAGGCGAAAAACTGTTTTTT	CASSQTGRGEKLFF
TRBV7-9	TRBJ1-1	-	-	TGTGCCAGCAGCTCGACAGGGAACACTGAAGCTTTCTTT	CASSSTGNTEAFF
TRBV3-1/TRBV3-2	TRBJ1-4	-	-	TGTGCCAGCAGCCAAGTAACCGGAGCTAATGAAAAACTGTTTTTT	CASSQVTGANEKLFF
TRBV7-9	TRBJ1-1	-	-	TGTGCCAGCCAATCGGGACAATGGCCCGGCACTGAAGCTTTCTTT	CASQSGQWPGTEAFF
TRBV5-1	TRBJ2-2	-	-	TGCGCCAGCAGCGATCAGGGGTCCGGGGAGCTGTTTTTT	CASSDQGSGELFF
TRBV27	TRBJ1-6	-	-	TGTGCCAGCAGTTTAGAGGGACCCCTCCACTTT	CASSLEGPLHF
TRBV7-2	TRBJ2-3	-	TRBD2	TGTGCCAGCAGCTTGGCACCTAGCGGTGGGGTAAGCACAGATACGCAGTATTTT	CASSLAPSGGVSTDTQYF
TRBV14	TRBJ2-7	-	-	TGTGCCAGCAGCTACGCGGGATCCTCCTACGAGCAGTACTTC	CASSYAGSSYEQYF
TRBV6-5	TRBJ1-1	-	TRBD1	TGTGCCAGCAGTTACTCCTCCAGGGGGATGAACACTGAAGCTTTCTTT	CASSYSSRGMNTEAFF
TRBV7-8	TRBJ2-2	once	TRBD1	TGTGCCAGCAGCTTATGGGACAGGGAAACCGTCGGGGAGCTGTTTTTT	CASSLWDRETVGELFF
TRBV5-1	TRBJ1-3	-	-	TGCGCCAGCAGCTTGGGCGATCTCGGTGGAAACACCATATATTTT	CASSLGDLGGNTIYF
TRBV4-1	TRBJ2-3	-	TRBD1	TGCGCCAGCAGCCTACAGGGGCAGCTAGATACGCAGTATTTT	CASSLQGQLDTQYF
TRBV9	TRBJ2-5	-	-	TGTGCCAGCAGCCCAAGACTGATCCAAGAGACCCAGTACTTC	CASSPRLIQETQYF
TRBV4-1	TRBJ2-6	-	-	TGCGCCAGCAGCCAAAGGGGCATCTCCCCGGGGGCCAACGTCCTGACTTTC	CASSQRGISPGANVLTF
TRBV6-6	TRBJ1-3	-	-	TGTGCCAGCAGTTACCCGGAGGGGTCGAACACCATATATTTT	CASSYPEGSNTIYF
TRBV28	TRBJ2-1	-	TRBD2	TGTGCCAGCAGTTTGGTAGCGGGAGGCTACAATGAGCAGTTCTTC	CASSLVAGGYNEQFF
TRBV4-1	TRBJ1-6	-	-	TGCGCCAGCAGCGACGCAGGGGTCTCTCAATCTTCACCCCTCCACTTT	CASSDAGVSQSSPLHF
TRBV19	TRBJ1-3	-	-	TGTGCCAGTAGTATCTCATATCTGGGGCATTCCGGAAACACCATATATTTT	CASSISYLGHSGNTIYF
TRBV6-6	TRBJ1-4	-	-	TGTGCCAGCAGTTCCCCCGGCGCGGGTGAAAAACTGTTTTTT	CASSSPGAGEKLFF
TRBV10-3	TRBJ2-7	-	TRBD1	TGTGCCATATCGAGGGACAGGGGACGGTACGAGCAGTACTTC	CAISRDRGRYEQYF
TRBV15	TRBJ1-2	-	-	TGTGCCACCAGCCGGGACTCCGGGGGCTACACCTTC	CATSRDSGGYTF
TRBV5-6	TRBJ1-1	-	TRBD1	TGTGCCAGCAGCTTGTTCCGACAGGGGGAAGCTTTCTTT	CASSLFRQGEAFF
TRBV7-9	TRBJ1-1	-	TRBD1	TGTGCCAGCAGCGTGGGACAGGGTTACACTGAAGCTTTCTTT	CASSVGQGYTEAFF